These T cell receptor beta chains were read from a single sample in a study of blood T cell repertoires in COVID-19. Assay used: immunoSEQ multiplex PCR; TCRdb lists only in-frame clones, some missing. The sample carries about 220,000 clones, roughly 84% recorded once. The sequenced material came from peripheral blood. The receptors originated from a man in his forties or fifties who had recovered from COVID-19. The CDR3 runs from the conserved cysteine through the conserved F or W. D genes are given only for firm matches.

>TRBJ2-1|TRBV18|TRBD2
TGTGCCAGCTCACCCCCGGGACTAGCGGGAGGGTTCGGCTTTTCCTACAATGAGCAGTTCTTC
CASSPPGLAGGFGFSYNEQFF
>TRBJ2-2|TRBV7-9|NA
TGTGCCAGCAGCGACTACCGGGACATCGGCAAGAACGGGGAGCTGTTTTTT
CASSDYRDIGKNGELFF
>TRBJ2-7|TRBV27|TRBD1
TGTGCCAGCAGCCCAGGACAGGTGTCCTACGAGCAGTACTTC
CASSPGQVSYEQYF
>TRBJ2-1|TRBV19|NA
TGTGCCAGTAGTATCGTCTCAGGGGTCCAGAATGAGCAGTTCTTC
CASSIVSGVQNEQFF
>TRBJ2-7|TRBV20-1|NA
TGCAGTGCTAGTTCTGCCTACGAGCAGTACTTC
CSASSAYEQYF
>TRBJ1-5|TRBV24-1|NA
TGTGCCACCAGTGTCGGGGTTAAGCCCCAGCATTTT
CATSVGVKPQHF
>TRBJ2-5|TRBV24-1|TRBD2
TGTGCCACCAGTGATTCGGGGGGGACCCAGTACTTC
CATSDSGGTQYF
>TRBJ2-1|TRBV27|TRBD1
TGTGCCAGCAGTTTATCCCGGACAGGGAAAGCCTACAATGAGCAGTTCTTC
CASSLSRTGKAYNEQFF
>TRBJ2-2|TRBV2|TRBD2
TGTGCCAGCAGTGTTTGCCCCTCAGCGGGAGGGTTTTCCGGGGAGCTGTTTTTT
CASSVCPSAGGFSGELFF
>TRBJ1-1|TRBV15|NA
TGTGCCACCAGCAAGGAGATGAACACTGAAGCTTTCTTT
CATSKEMNTEAFF
>TRBJ2-7|TRBV28|NA
TGTGCCAGCACCCTCGGGACAAACCCCGAGCAGTACTTC
CASTLGTNPEQYF
>TRBJ1-2|TRBV28|TRBD1
TGTGCCAGCAGTGTACCGGGACAGGGCAGGAACTATGGCTACACCTTC
CASSVPGQGRNYGYTF
>TRBJ2-7|TRBV5-1|TRBD1
TGCGCCAGCAGCTTGGGGGGACAGGGGGACGACGAGCAGTACTTC
CASSLGGQGDDEQYF